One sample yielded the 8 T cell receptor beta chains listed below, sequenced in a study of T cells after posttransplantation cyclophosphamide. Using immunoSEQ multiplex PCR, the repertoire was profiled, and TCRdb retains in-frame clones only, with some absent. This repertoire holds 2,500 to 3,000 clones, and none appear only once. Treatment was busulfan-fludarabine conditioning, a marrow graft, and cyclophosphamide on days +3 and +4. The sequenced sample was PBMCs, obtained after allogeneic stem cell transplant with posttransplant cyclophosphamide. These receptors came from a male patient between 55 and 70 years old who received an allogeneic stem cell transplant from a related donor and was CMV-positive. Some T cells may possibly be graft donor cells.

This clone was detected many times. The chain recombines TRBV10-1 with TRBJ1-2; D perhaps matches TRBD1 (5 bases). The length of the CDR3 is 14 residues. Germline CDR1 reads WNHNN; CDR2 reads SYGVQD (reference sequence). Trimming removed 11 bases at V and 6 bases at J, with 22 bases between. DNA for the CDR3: TGCGCCTGTGGAGGGGCAAAGGAGTACGATGGCTACACCTTC. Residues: CACGGAKEYDGYTF.

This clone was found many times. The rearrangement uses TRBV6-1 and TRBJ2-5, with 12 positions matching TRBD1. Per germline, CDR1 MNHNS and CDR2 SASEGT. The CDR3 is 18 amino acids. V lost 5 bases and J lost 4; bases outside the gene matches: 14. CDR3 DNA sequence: TGTGCCAGCAGTCAAGGGACAGGGGGCAGCAGGCCCCGAGAGACCCAGTACTTC. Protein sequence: CASSQGTGGSRPRETQYF.

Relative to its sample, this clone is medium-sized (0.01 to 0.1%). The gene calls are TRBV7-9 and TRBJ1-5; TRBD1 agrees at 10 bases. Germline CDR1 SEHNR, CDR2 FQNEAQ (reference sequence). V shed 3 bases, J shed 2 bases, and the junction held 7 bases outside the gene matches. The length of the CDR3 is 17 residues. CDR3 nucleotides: TGTGCCAGCAGCTTTGGTTCTGGGACAGGGGGCAATCAGCCCCAGCATTTT. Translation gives CASSFGSGTGGNQPQHF. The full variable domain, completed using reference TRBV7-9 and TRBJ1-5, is DTGVSQNPRHKITKRGQNVTFRCDPISEHNRLYWYRQTLGQGPEFLTYFQNEAQLEKSRLLSDRFSAERPKGSFSTLEIQRTEQGDSAMYLCASSFGSGTGGNQPQHFGDGTRLSIL.

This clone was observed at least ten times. The CDR3 DNA reads TGCGCCAGCAGCTTGGCCCCAGCGACTTACAATGAGCAGTTCTTC. Protein: CASSLAPATYNEQFF. The chain links TRBV5-1 to TRBJ2-1; no clear D. The CDR3 consists of 15 residues. The germline V gene has CDR1 SGHRS and CDR2 YFSETQ. The V and J ends lost 0 bases and 4 bases respectively, with 11 bases between them. Full variable domain (remainder filled in from reference TRBV5-1 and TRBJ2-1): KAGVTQTPRYLIKTRGQQVTLSCSPISGHRSVSWYQQTPGQGLQFLFEYFSETQRNKGNFPGRFSGRQFSNSRSEMNVSTLELGDSALYLCASSLAPATYNEQFFGPGTRLTVL.

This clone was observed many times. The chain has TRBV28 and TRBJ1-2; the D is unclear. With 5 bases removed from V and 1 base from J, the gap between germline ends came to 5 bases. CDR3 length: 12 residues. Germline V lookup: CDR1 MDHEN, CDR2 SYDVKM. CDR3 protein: CASSPFNYGYTF. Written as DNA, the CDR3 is TGTGCCAGCAGTCCATTTAACTATGGCTACACCTTC.

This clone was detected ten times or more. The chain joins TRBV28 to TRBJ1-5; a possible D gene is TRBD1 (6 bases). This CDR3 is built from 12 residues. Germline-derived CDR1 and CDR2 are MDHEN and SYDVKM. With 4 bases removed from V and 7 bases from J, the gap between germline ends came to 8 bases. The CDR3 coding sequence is TGTGCCAGCAGTTGGGGGCGCCAGCCCCAGCATTTT. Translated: CASSWGRQPQHF.

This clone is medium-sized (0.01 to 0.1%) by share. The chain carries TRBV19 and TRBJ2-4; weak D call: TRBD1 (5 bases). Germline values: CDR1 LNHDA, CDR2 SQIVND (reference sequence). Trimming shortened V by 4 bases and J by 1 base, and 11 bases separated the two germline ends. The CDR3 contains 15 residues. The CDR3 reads CASSTRSGAKNIQYF. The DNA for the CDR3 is TGTGCCAGTAGTACCCGGTCAGGGGCCAAAAACATTCAGTACTTC. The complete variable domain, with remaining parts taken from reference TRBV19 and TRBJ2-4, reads DGGITQSPKYLFRKEGQNVTLSCEQNLNHDAMYWYRQDPGQGLRLIYYSQIVNDFQKGDIAEGYSVSREKKESFPLTVTSAQKNPTAFYLCASSTRSGAKNIQYFGAGTRLSVL.

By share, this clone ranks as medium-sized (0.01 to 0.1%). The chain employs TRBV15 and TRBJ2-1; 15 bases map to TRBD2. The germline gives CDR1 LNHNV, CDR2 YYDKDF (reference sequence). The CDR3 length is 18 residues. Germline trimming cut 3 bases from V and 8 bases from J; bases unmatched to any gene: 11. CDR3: CATSSGTSGRRVGDEQFF. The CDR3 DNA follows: TGTGCCACCAGCAGCGGGACTAGCGGGAGGAGGGTGGGCGATGAGCAGTTCTTC.